These 25 T cell receptor beta chains were all obtained from the same sample, sequenced in a study of blood T cells in healthy people across ages. Then a second PCR, running roughly 7 to 11 cycles, was carried out with a sample-barcoded 5' primer and a J-beta primer mix. Using its own MiXCR run on the 5' RACE reads, TCRdb lists one record per CDR3 protein. The sample records about 830,000 distinct CDR3 sequences, roughly 64% being singletons. The sample comprised blood. The receptors shown here come from a man younger than 45 in good health.

This clonotype was counted between two and nine times. V usage is TRBV27 and J usage is TRBJ2-1, with unresolved D. Looked up from germline, CDR1 is MNHEY and CDR2 is SMNVEV (reference sequence). The CDR3 runs to 15 residues. V gave up 5 bases and J gave up 0 bases, with 11 bases separating them. The CDR3 DNA reads TGTGCCAGCAGTGATGACCCGAGCTCCTACAATGAGCAGTTCTTC. Its protein product is CASSDDPSSYNEQFF.

Only a few counts were recorded for this clonotype. The chain is built from TRBV29-1 and TRBJ2-6; D gene ambiguous. The V gene lost 4 bases and the J gene lost 0 bases, with 7 bases spanning the gap. This CDR3 has 14 residues. From germline, CDR1 is SQVTM and CDR2 ANQGSEA. CDR3 region: CSVGNPSGANVLTF. Here the CDR3 DNA reads TGCAGCGTTGGAAACCCCTCTGGGGCCAACGTCCTGACTTTC.

This clonotype was detected only a few times. The V call is TRBV20-1, the J call TRBJ2-5, with D maybe TRBD1 (6 bases). CDR1 is DFQATT and CDR2 is SNEGSKA in the germline V gene (reference sequence). V shed 6 bases and J shed 5 bases, with 19 bases lying between them. The CDR3 runs 14 residues. CDR3 protein: CSAINPGQQETQYF. CDR3 DNA: TGCAGTGCGATTAACCCGGGACAACAGGAGACCCAGTACTTC.

V gene TRBV20-1 combines with J gene TRBJ2-3, with D perhaps matching TRBD1 (5 bases). The CDR3 runs to 13 residues. Trimming cost V 3 bases and J 6 bases, with 13 bases left between them. Germline-derived CDR1 and CDR2 are DFQATT and SNEGSKA (reference sequence). The CDR3 DNA is TGCAGTGCTAGGCAGCAGGGCGGTGATACGCAGTATTTT. Residues: CSARQQGGDTQYF.

V and J are TRBV7-6 and TRBJ2-5; TRBD2 matches 11 bases. The end of the DNA aligns better with TRBJ2-7, so the J call may be wrong. The CDR3 length is 17 residues. Per the germline V gene, CDR1 is SGHVS and CDR2 is FNYEAQ. CDR3 in DNA: TGTGCCAGCAGCTTAGGGCTAGCGGGGGGTTATGACTACGAGCAGTACTTC. Translating it yields CASSLGLAGGYDYEQYF.

This clonotype has only one observation. This sequence joins TRBV7-2 and TRBJ1-2; perhaps TRBD1 as D (5 bases). CDR1 and CDR2 from the germline V gene are SGHTA and FQGNSA. There are 15 residues in the CDR3. With 6 bases removed from V and 7 bases from J, the gap between germline ends came to 21 bases. The CDR3 bases are TGTGCCAGCAGTCTAGACGGGGGGATGAGCGGTGGCTACACCTTC. It codes for CASSLDGGMSGGYTF.

This chain links TRBV7-2 with TRBJ2-7; a weak D match, TRBD2 (8 bases). The CDR3 runs to 15 residues. V was clipped by 7 bases and J by 3 bases, with 19 bases between them. The germline CDR1 and CDR2 sequences are SGHTA and FQGNSA. The CDR3 bases are TGTGCCAGCACCGTAGCGGGACAGATGGTCTACGAGCAGTACTTC. Translation gives CASTVAGQMVYEQYF.

The chain couples TRBV4-3 to TRBJ2-4; TRBD1 agrees at 9 bases. V dropped 4 bases and J dropped 13; count of bases not matched to a gene: 8. The CDR3 covers 13 residues. CDR1 and CDR2 (germline): LGHNA, YSLEER. In nucleotides, the CDR3 is TGCGCCAGCAGCCTAGTGGGACAGGGTGAGCAGTACTTC. It translates to CASSLVGQGEQYF.

The V gene is TRBV5-1, the J gene TRBJ2-7, with 10 bases matching TRBD2. V gave up 1 base and J gave up 0 bases; unmatched junction bases: 7. Germline values: CDR1 SGHRS, CDR2 YFSETQ. The CDR3 sequence is 17 residues long. The CDR3 loop reads CASSLTASGGFSYEQYF. The CDR3 coding sequence is TGCGCCAGCAGCTTGACGGCTAGCGGGGGTTTCTCCTACGAGCAGTACTTC.

This clonotype has ten or more counts. This chain uses TRBV5-1 with TRBJ2-4, with TRBD2 matching over 11 bases. The V and J ends lost 4 bases and 5 bases, in that order; junction bases with no gene match: 2. This CDR3 comprises 14 residues. Looked up from germline, CDR1 is SGHRS and CDR2 is YFSETQ. Here the CDR3 reads CASSPGLAENIQYF. Written as DNA, the CDR3 is TGCGCCAGCAGCCCGGGACTAGCGGAAAACATTCAGTACTTC.

The chain couples TRBV9 to TRBJ2-1, with 13 positions matching TRBD2. The CDR3 is 16 residues long. From germline, CDR1 is SGDLS and CDR2 YYNGEE. After removal of 3 bases from V and 6 bases from J, the junction contained 6 bases not matched to a gene. The CDR3 loop reads CASSGAGLAGLNEQFF. CDR3 sequence (DNA): TGTGCCAGCAGCGGAGCGGGACTAGCGGGACTCAATGAGCAGTTCTTC.

This clonotype was counted a few times. The rearrangement joins TRBV10-3 to TRBJ2-7; no firm D call. The CDR3 contains 15 residues. The ends were cut back, 6 bases at V and 2 bases at J, with 17 bases in the middle. CDR1 is ENHRY and CDR2 is SYGVKD in the germline V gene. CDR3 nucleotide sequence: TGTGCCATCAGAGAGACGGAGAGCCCCCCCTACGAGCAGTACTTC. Its protein is CAIRETESPPYEQYF.

V and J are TRBV6-6 and TRBJ2-1; TRBD2 agrees at 11 bases. Germline CDR1 and CDR2: MNHNY and SVGAGI (reference sequence). Germline trimming cut 8 bases from V and 7 bases from J; bases unmatched to any gene: 10. There are 15 residues in the CDR3. CDR3 protein: CASGFVAGGLNEQFF. The CDR3 DNA reads as TGTGCCAGCGGGTTTGTAGCGGGAGGGCTTAATGAGCAGTTCTTC.

This rearrangement joins TRBV7-2 to TRBJ1-6; D not resolved. Per germline, CDR1 SGHTA and CDR2 FQGNSA. The CDR3 sequence is 18 residues long. V lost 4 bases and J lost 9, with 25 bases in between. As DNA, the CDR3 is TGTGCCAGCAGCTACTCGGGTAAATCGGGTCGTCATGTTTCACCCCTCCACTTT. Translating it yields CASSYSGKSGRHVSPLHF.

This clonotype was picked up a small number of times. CDR3 sequence: CAISEALNIAKNIQYF. DNA for the CDR3: TGTGCCATCAGTGAGGCGTTGAACATAGCCAAAAACATTCAGTACTTC. This chain connects TRBV10-3 to TRBJ2-4; D gene ambiguous. The germline V gene has CDR1 ENHRY and CDR2 SYGVKD. The CDR3 totals 16 residues. Trimming left V 2 bases short and J 0 bases short, with 11 bases between.

V and J are TRBV20-1 and TRBJ2-1; the match to TRBD2 covers 9 bases. Germline CDR1 is DFQATT and CDR2 is SNEGSKA (reference sequence). The CDR3 totals 14 residues. Losses at the gene ends were 2 bases for V and 6 bases for J; bases not matched to a gene: 5. The CDR3 nucleotides are TGCAGTGCTAGATTTAGTAGCGGGAGCAATGAGCAGTTCTTC. The encoded protein is CSARFSSGSNEQFF.

V gene TRBV5-1 combines with J gene TRBJ2-4; 8 bases are a match to TRBD1. Trimming cost V 4 bases and J 4 bases; bases outside gene matches: 7. The CDR3 runs 15 residues. Germline CDR1 reads SGHRS; CDR2 reads YFSETQ. CDR3 loop: CASSRMDREKNIQYF. CDR3 DNA sequence: TGCGCCAGCAGCCGAATGGACAGGGAGAAAAACATTCAGTACTTC.

The chain employs TRBV20-1 and TRBJ2-4, with 8 nucleotides matching TRBD1. The tail of the sequence fits TRBJ2-7 better, so the J call may be wrong. The CDR3 contains 13 residues. Germline V gene lookup returns CDR1 DFQATT and CDR2 SNEGSKA (reference sequence). The CDR3 here is CSASADRAYEQYF. CDR3 coding DNA: TGCAGTGCTAGCGCGGACAGGGCCTACGAGCAGTACTTC.

This clonotype appeared a few times. The J gene is TRBJ2-5, the V gene TRBV11-1; D unclear. Trimming shortened V by 5 bases and J by 5 bases, and 15 bases separated the two germline ends. Germline-derived CDR1 and CDR2 are SGHAT and FQDESV (reference sequence). The CDR3 is made up of 14 amino acids. The CDR3 loop reads CASSTDPYGETQYF. CDR3 coding DNA: TGTGCCAGCAGCACGGACCCGTATGGGGAGACCCAGTACTTC.

This chain connects TRBV7-9 to TRBJ2-7; the D is unclear. Trimming removed 2 bases at V and 7 bases at J, with 9 bases between. From germline, CDR1 is SEHNR and CDR2 FQNEAQ (reference sequence). The CDR3 consists of 12 residues. CDR3 DNA: TGTGCCAGCAGCTTACTGGAGAATGAGCAGTACTTC. Its translation is CASSLLENEQYF.

This clonotype has a handful of counts. V and J are TRBV28 and TRBJ2-1; D possibly uses TRBD1 or TRBD2 (6 bases each). Germline CDR1 and CDR2: MDHEN and SYDVKM. This CDR3 has 13 amino acids. Trimming took off 10 bases at V and 3 bases at J, with 13 bases between the two ends. CDR3 in amino acids: CATAGDFYNEQFF. CDR3 DNA sequence: TGTGCCACAGCAGGGGACTTCTACAATGAGCAGTTCTTC. The variable domain in full, completed from reference TRBV28 and TRBJ2-1, reads DVKVTQSSRYLVKRTGEKVFLECVQDMDHENMFWYRQDPGLGLRLIYFSYDVKMKEKGDIPEGYSVSREKKERFSLILESASTNQTSMYLCATAGDFYNEQFFGPGTRLTVL.

The V gene is TRBV20-1, the J gene TRBJ1-4; D is unclear. CDR3 size: 13 residues. Germline CDR1 and CDR2: DFQATT and SNEGSKA (reference sequence). V was pared by 0 bases and J by 8 bases, with 10 bases between. In DNA form, the CDR3 reads TGCAGTGCTAGAGATACCGGGGTGGAAAAACTGTTTTTT. This translates into CSARDTGVEKLFF.

This chain connects TRBV4-3 to TRBJ2-1, with 9 bases matching TRBD1. Germline CDR1 LGHNA, CDR2 YSLEER. This CDR3 is built from 17 residues. With V trimmed by 4 bases and J by 5 bases, 12 bases remained unmatched. The DNA of the CDR3 is TGCGCCAGCAGCCCCCATCTGCCGGGACAGGGTAACAATGAGCAGTTCTTC. Translated, it gives CASSPHLPGQGNNEQFF.

The rearrangement joins TRBV5-6 to TRBJ1-2; no reliable D call. Looked up from germline, CDR1 is SGHDT and CDR2 is YYEEEE. The length of the CDR3 is 14 residues. V gave up 0 bases and J gave up 3 bases, with 9 bases separating them. Here the CDR3 reads CASSLGFTHYGYTF. The CDR3 bases are TGTGCCAGCAGCTTGGGCTTCACCCACTATGGCTACACCTTC.

This chain uses TRBV18 with TRBJ1-4; no firm D call. Per the germline V gene, CDR1 is KGHSH and CDR2 is LQKENI. The CDR3 consists of 14 residues. With 3 bases removed from V and 0 bases from J, the gap between germline ends came to 5 bases. The CDR3 spells CASSPAATNEKLFF. The CDR3 DNA reads TGTGCCAGCTCACCGGCCGCAACTAATGAAAAACTGTTTTTT.